What follows is one TCR beta chain and its context. The target of this receptor is not known. No much larger clonotype is one base removed from it; base qualities were not supplied. The receptor library was made with 5' RACE. Sequencing instrument: NextSeq 500. Unique molecular identifiers were attached to individual cDNA molecules in the TCR library protocol so that sequencing error and PCR bias could be corrected. Both TCR alpha and beta chains were sequenced, and tight co-correlation was observed between alpha and beta sequence abundances in each sample. In the original analysis: V gene, J gene and CDR3 annotation of TCR sequences was performed with Decombinator V4. Expanded TCRs were defined as changing significantly between any two time points under a Poisson model with p below 0.0001. TCR abundances were normalised to the total number of TCRs sequenced per sample and were expressed as counts per million. TRAV1-2 paired with TRAJ12, TRAJ20 or TRAJ33 defined MAIT TCRs, while TRAV10 paired with TRAJ18 defined iNKT TCRs. VDJdb, accessed 1 November 2021, was searched for CMV, EBV and SARS-CoV-2 annotated TCRs, excluding TCRs annotated for multiple antigens. TCRdb's own reprocessing of the public reads used fastp at Q25 and MiXCR and kept productive beta chains. Rows are unified per CDR3 protein, each entry keeping the most common DNA and genes. Clone size and V and J calls follow TCRdb, not the original study. A total of 90,000 to 120,000 distinct CDR3 sequences appear in this sample, approximately 10% of them only once. Of the sample, about 8.1% falls within the top ten clones.

The record originates from a study of early T cells in non-severe SARS-CoV-2 infection (dated by TCRdb to the early 2020s). Study-level background: Because TCR sequencing was done on bulk RNA from unsorted whole blood, the alpha and beta chains could not be paired. What the authors observed across the whole study: VDJdb matching was skewed toward anti-spike CD8 responses, so virus-specific expansions were likely underestimated and private and CD4 specificities were missed.

This was a case-control study nested in a cohort of healthcare workers in London, UK, who had nasopharyngeal swab PCR tests and blood samples taken every week. Between 23 and 31 March 2020, the week of the UK lockdown, healthcare workers were enrolled and then followed up weekly for as long as 16 weeks. The CDR3 runs 14 residues from the cysteine to the phenylalanine. This entry keeps only the CDR3 DNA: 42 bases, framed from base 1. Reading the germline V gene (reference sequence) gives CDR1 SEHNR and CDR2 FQNEAQ. For this chain, trimming is 5 bases at the V end and 4 bases at the J end, and the number of junction bases without a gene match is 3.

Sequencing used whole blood. This TCR was recovered from an adult who was a healthcare worker with PCR-confirmed SARS-CoV-2 infection or an uninfected control (not recorded which). In this chain, TRBV7-9 is recombined with TRBJ2-5, with TRBD2 matching 11 junction bases. The nucleotide sequence is given as TGTGCCAGCAGCCCCGGGACTAGCGGAGAGACCCAGTACTTC. Translated, it reads CASSPGTSGETQYF.